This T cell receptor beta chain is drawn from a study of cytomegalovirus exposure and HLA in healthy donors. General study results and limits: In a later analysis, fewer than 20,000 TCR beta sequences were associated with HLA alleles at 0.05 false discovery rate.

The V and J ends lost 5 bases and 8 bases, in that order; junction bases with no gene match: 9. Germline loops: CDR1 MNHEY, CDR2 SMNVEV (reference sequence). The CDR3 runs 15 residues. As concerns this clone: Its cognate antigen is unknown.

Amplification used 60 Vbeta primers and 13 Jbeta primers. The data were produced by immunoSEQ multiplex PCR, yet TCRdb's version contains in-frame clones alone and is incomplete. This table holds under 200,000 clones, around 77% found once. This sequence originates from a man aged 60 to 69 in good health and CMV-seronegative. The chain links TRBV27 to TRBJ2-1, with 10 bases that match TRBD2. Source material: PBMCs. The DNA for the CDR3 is TGTGCCAGCAGTCCTACTTTAGCGGGGGGCCATGAGCAGTTCTTC. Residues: CASSPTLAGGHEQFF.